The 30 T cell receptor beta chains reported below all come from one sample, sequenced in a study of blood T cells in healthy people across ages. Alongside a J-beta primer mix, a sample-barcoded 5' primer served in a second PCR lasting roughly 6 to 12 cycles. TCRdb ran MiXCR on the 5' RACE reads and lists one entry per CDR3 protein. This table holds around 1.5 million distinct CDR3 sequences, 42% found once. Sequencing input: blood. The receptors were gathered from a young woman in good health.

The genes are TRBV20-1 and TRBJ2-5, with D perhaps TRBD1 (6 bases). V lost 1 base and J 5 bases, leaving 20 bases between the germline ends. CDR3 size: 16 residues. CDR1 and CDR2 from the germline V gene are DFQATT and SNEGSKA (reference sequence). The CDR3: CSARALDSPPLETQYF. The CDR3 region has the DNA TGCAGTGCTAGAGCTTTGGACAGCCCCCCTTTGGAGACCCAGTACTTC.

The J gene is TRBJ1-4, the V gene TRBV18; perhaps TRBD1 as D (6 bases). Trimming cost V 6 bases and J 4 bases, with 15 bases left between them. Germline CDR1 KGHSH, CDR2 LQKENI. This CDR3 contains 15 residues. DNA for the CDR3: TGTGCCAGCTCTCCGGACAGCTCAATTAATGAAAAACTGTTTTTT. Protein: CASSPDSSINEKLFF.

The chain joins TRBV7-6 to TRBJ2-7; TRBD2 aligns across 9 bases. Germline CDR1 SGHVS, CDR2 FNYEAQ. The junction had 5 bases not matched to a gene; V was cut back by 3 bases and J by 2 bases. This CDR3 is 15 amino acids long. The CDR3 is CASSFTSGLTYEQYF. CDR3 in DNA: TGTGCCAGCAGCTTCACTAGCGGGCTGACCTACGAGCAGTACTTC.

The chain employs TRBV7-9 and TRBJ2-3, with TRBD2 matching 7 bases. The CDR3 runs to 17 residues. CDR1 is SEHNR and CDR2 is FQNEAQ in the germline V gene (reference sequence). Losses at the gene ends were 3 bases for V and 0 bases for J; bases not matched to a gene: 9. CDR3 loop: CASSFPQGSGSTDTQYF. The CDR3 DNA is TGTGCCAGCAGCTTCCCCCAAGGTAGCGGGAGCACAGATACGCAGTATTTT.

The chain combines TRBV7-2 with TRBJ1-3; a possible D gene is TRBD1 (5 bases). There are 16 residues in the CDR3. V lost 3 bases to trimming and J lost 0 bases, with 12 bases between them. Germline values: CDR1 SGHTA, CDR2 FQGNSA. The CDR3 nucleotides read TGTGCCAGCAGCTTGGGGACGAGTATCTCTGGAAACACCATATATTTT. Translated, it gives CASSLGTSISGNTIYF.

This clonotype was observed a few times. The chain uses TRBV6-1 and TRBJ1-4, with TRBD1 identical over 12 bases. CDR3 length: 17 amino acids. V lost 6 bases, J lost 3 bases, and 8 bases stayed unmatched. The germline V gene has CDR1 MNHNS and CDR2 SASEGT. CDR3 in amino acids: CASRAGTGGGPNEKLFF. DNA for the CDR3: TGTGCCAGCAGGGCCGGGACAGGGGGCGGACCTAATGAAAAACTGTTTTTT.

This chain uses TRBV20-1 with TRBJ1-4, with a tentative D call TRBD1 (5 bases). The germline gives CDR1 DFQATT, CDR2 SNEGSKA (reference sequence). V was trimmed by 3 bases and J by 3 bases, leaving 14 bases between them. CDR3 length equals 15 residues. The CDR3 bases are TGCAGTGCTAGTGGGACTAGCGGATCTAATGAAAAACTGTTTTTT. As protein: CSASGTSGSNEKLFF.

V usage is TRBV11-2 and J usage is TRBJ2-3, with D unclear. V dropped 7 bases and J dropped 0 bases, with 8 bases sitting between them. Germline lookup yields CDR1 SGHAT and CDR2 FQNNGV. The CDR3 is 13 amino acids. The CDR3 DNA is TGTGCCAGCACCTCTGACAGCACAGATACGCAGTATTTT. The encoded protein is CASTSDSTDTQYF.

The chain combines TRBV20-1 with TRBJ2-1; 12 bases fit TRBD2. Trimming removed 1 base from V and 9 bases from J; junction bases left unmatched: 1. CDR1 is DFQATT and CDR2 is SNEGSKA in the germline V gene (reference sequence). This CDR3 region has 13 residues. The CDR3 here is CSARGTSGVEQFF. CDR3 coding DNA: TGCAGTGCTAGAGGGACTAGCGGGGTTGAGCAGTTCTTC.

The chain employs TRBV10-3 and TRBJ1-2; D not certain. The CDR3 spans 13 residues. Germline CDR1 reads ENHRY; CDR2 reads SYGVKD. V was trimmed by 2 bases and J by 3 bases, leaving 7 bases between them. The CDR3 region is CAISEVGDYGYTF. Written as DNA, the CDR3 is TGTGCCATCAGTGAGGTCGGGGACTATGGCTACACCTTC.

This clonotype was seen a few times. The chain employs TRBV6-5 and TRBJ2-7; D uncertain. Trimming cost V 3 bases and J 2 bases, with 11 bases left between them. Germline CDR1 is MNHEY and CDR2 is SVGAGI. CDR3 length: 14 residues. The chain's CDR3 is CASSYLDRTYEQYF. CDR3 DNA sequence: TGTGCCAGCAGTTATTTAGACCGCACCTACGAGCAGTACTTC.

The CDR3 sequence: CASSVWTGDHTSNQPQHF. The CDR3 DNA reads as TGTGCCAGCAGCGTATGGACAGGGGATCATACTAGCAATCAGCCCCAGCATTTT. V and J are TRBV7-9 and TRBJ1-5; TRBD1 matches 9 bases. CDR3 length: 18 amino acids. Per germline, CDR1 SEHNR and CDR2 FQNEAQ (reference sequence). V was clipped by 5 bases and J by 0 bases; unmatched bases: 11.

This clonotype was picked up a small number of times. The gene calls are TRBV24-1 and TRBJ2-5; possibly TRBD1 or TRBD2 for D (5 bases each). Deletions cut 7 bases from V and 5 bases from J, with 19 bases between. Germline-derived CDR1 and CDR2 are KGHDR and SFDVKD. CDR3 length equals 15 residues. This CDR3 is CATSSGGGEVETQYF. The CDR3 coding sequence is TGTGCCACCAGCTCCGGTGGGGGTGAGGTGGAGACCCAGTACTTC.

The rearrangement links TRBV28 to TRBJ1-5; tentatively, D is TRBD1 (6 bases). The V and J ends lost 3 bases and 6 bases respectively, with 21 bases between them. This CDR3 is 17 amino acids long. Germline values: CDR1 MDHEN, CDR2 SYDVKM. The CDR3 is CASSFRGAGGAGQPQHF. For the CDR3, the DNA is TGTGCCAGCAGTTTTCGTGGGGCCGGGGGGGCAGGTCAGCCCCAGCATTTT.

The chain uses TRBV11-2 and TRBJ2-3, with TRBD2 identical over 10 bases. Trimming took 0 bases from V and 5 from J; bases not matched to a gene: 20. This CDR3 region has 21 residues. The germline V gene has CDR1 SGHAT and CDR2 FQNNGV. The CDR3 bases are TGTGCCAGCAGCTTAGATTCATTCCTCAGGGGGGCTAGCGGGAGTAGAGATACGCAGTATTTT. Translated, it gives CASSLDSFLRGASGSRDTQYF.

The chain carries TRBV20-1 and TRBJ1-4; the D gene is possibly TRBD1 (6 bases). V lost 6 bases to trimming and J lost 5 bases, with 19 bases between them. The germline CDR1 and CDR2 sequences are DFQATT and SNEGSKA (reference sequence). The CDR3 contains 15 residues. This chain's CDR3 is CSATGLVQGNEKLFF. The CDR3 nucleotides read TGCAGTGCCACCGGATTGGTACAGGGAAATGAAAAACTGTTTTTT.

The chain's CDR3 is CASRGQGLYGYTF. CDR3 DNA sequence: TGTGCCAGCAGGGGACAGGGCTTATATGGCTACACCTTC. The chain carries TRBV6-5 and TRBJ1-2, with 9 bases fitting TRBD1. CDR1 is MNHEY, CDR2 SVGAGI, per germline. Trimming at V came to 6 bases and at J to 5 bases, leaving 4 bases not matched to a gene. This CDR3 has 13 residues.

CDR3 sequence reads: CAISDKWGGDGYTF. The CDR3 DNA reads as TGTGCCATCAGTGATAAGTGGGGGGGCGATGGCTACACCTTC. The chain has TRBV10-3 and TRBJ1-2; D is possibly TRBD1 (6 bases). The CDR3 loop spans 14 amino acids. V dropped 3 bases and J dropped 6 bases, with 14 bases sitting between them. Germline V gene data show CDR1 as ENHRY and CDR2 as SYGVKD.

The CDR3 sequence: CASNPGRVENIQYF. The DNA of the CDR3 is TGTGCCAGCAACCCCGGTAGGGTCGAAAACATTCAGTACTTC. The chain carries TRBV6-5 and TRBJ2-7; D is uncertain. The better agreement between TRBJ2-4 and the DNA end casts doubt on the J call. CDR3 length: 14 amino acids. Germline V lookup: CDR1 MNHEY, CDR2 SVGAGI.

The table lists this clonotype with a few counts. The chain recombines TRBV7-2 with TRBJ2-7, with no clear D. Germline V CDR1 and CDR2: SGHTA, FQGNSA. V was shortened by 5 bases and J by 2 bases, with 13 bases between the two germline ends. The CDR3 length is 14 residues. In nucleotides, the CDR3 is TGTGCCAGCAGCCAAAACATGCCCCCCTACGAGCAGTACTTC. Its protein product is CASSQNMPPYEQYF.

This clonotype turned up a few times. The DNA for the CDR3 is TGTGCCAGCAGCTCCGCGGGGGCAACTAATGAAAAACTGTTTTTT. Translating gives CASSSAGATNEKLFF. This chain links TRBV11-2 with TRBJ1-4; weak D call: TRBD1 (5 bases). The CDR3 has 15 residues. CDR1 is SGHAT, CDR2 FQNNGV, per germline. V was clipped by 4 bases and J by 0 bases, with 9 bases between them.

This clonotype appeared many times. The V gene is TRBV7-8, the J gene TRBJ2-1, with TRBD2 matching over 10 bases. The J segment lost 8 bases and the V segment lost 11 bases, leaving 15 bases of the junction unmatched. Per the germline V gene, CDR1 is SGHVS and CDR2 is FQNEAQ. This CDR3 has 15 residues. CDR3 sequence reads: CAVTIGAGGGYEQFF. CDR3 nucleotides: TGTGCCGTTACAATAGGAGCGGGAGGGGGTTATGAGCAGTTCTTC.

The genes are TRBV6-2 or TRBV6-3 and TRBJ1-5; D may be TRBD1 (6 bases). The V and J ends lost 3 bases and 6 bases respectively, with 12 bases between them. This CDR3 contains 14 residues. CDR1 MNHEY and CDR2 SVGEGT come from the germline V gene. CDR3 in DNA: TGTGCCAGCAGTTATGGGGGCGTTGGTCAGCCCCAGCATTTT. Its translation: CASSYGGVGQPQHF.

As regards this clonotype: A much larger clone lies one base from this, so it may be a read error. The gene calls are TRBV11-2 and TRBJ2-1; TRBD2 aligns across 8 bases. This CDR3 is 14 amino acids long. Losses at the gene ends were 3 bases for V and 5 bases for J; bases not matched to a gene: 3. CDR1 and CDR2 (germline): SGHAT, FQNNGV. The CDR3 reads CASSLFGGDNEQFF. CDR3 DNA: TGTGCCAGCAGCTTGTTCGGGGGGGACAATGAGCAGTTCTTC. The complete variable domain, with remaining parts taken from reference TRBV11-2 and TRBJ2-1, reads EAGVAQSPRYKIIEKRQSVAFWCNPISGHATLYWYQQILGQGPKLLIQFQNNGVVDDSQLPKDRFSAERLKGVDSTLKIQPAKLEDSAVYLCASSLFGGDNEQFFGPGTRLTVL.

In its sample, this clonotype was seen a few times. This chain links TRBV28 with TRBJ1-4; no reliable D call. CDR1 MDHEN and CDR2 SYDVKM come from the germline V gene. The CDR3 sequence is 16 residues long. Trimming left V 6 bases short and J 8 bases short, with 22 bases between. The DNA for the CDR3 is TGTGCCAGCAGCTACACTTTGGGCGGCGATTCGGAAAAACTGTTTTTT. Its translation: CASSYTLGGDSEKLFF.

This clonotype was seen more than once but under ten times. The CDR3 region is CSVEVGGSDEAFF. The CDR3 DNA reads as TGCAGCGTTGAAGTGGGCGGCTCAGATGAAGCTTTCTTT. The rearrangement links TRBV29-1 to TRBJ1-1; D unresolved. This CDR3 comprises 13 residues. Per the germline V gene, CDR1 is SQVTM and CDR2 is ANQGSEA. V was pared by 1 base and J by 7 bases, with 13 bases between. The variable domain in full, with the rest retrieved from reference TRBV29-1 and TRBJ1-1, is SAVISQKPSRDICQRGTSLTIQCQVDSQVTMMFWYRQQPGQSLTLIATANQGSEATYESGFVIDKFPISRPNLTFSTLTVSNMSPEDSSIYLCSVEVGGSDEAFFGQGTRLTVV.

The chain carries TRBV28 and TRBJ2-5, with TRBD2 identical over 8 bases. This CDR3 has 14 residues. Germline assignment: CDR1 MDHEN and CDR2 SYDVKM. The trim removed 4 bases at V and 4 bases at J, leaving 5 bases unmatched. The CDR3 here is CASSSGGRPETQYF. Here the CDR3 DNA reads TGTGCCAGCAGTTCGGGGGGGCGCCCAGAGACCCAGTACTTC.

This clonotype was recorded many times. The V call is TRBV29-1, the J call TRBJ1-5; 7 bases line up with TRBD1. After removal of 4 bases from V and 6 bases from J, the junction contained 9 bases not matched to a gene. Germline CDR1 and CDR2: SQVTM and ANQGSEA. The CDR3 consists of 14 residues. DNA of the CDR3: TGCAGCGTTGCAAACACAGGGGCGGGTCAGCCCCAGCATTTT. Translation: CSVANTGAGQPQHF.

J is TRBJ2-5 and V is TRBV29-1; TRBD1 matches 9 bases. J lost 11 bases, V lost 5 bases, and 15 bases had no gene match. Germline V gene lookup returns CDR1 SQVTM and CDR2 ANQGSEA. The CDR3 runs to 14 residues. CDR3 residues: CSVPGQGSYNEQYF. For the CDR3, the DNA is TGCAGCGTTCCGGGACAGGGTTCCTACAATGAGCAGTACTTC. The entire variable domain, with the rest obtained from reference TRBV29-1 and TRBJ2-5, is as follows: SAVISQKPSRDICQRGTSLTIQCQVDSQVTMMFWYRQQPGQSLTLIATANQGSEATYESGFVIDKFPISRPNLTFSTLTVSNMSPEDSSIYLCSVPGQGSYNEQYFGPGTRLLVL.

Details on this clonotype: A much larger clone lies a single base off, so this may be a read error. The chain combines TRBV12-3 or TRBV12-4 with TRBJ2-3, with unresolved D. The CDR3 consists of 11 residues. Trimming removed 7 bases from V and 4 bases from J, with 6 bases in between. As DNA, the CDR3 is TGTGCCAGCATCCGGGCAGATACGCAGTATTTT. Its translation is CASIRADTQYF.